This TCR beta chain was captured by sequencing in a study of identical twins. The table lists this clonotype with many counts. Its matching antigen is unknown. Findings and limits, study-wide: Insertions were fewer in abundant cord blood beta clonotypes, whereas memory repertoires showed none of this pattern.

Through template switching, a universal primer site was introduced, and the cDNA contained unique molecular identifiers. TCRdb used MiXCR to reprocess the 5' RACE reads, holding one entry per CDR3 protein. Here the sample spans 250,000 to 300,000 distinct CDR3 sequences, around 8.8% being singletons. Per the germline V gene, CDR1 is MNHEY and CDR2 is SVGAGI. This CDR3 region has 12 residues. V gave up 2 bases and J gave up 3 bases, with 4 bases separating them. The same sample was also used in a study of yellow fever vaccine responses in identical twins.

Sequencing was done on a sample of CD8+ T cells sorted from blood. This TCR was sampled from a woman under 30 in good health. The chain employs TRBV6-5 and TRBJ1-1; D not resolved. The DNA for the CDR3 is TGTGCCAGCAGTTACAGCCACACTGAAGCTTTCTTT. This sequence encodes CASSYSHTEAFF.